Following are 26 T cell receptor beta chains from one sample sequenced in a study of CXCR3-negative and CXCR3-positive naive CD8 T cells. 5' RACE that incorporated UMI labels was used to prepare the TRB cDNA libraries. Reprocessing the 5' RACE reads, TCRdb reports a single entry for every CDR3 protein and omits DNA. The clone table shows 150,000 to 180,000 distinct CDR3 sequences, with the ten largest holding about 0.44%. The antigens these receptors bind are not known. Study-level points and caveats: CXCR3-positive naive cells carried more hydrophobic TRB CDR3s than CXCR3-negative ones.

Sample: naive CXCR3+ CD8+ T cells from blood. Subset specified: CD45RO-CCR7+CD27+CD95- naive CD8+ T cells expressing CXCR3 (TNR3+). The receptors stem from a human donor in good health. Some clones in this sample may be carry-over from other donors' samples.

V gene TRBV14 combines with J gene TRBJ2-3; the TCRdb call, TRBD2, lacks DNA for checking. Germline V CDR1 and CDR2: SGHDN, FVKESK. The CDR3 has 15 amino acids. CDR3 region: CASSPTSASTDTQYF.

This chain links TRBV5-1 with TRBJ2-2; TCRdb's D call of TRBD1 is untestable without DNA. This CDR3 has 15 amino acids. Germline CDR1 and CDR2: SGHRS and YFSETQ. The CDR3 reads CASSPGTGNTGELFF.

The rearrangement uses TRBV12-3 or TRBV12-4 and TRBJ2-1; the D gene TCRdb calls, TRBD2, cannot be checked with no DNA. The CDR3 is 15 amino acids. The CDR3 sequence is CASSLQASGGASGLF.

The gene calls are TRBV25-1 and TRBJ2-3. Germline CDR1 reads MGHDK; CDR2 reads SYGVNS. The CDR3 length is 15 residues. This CDR3 is CASSESACSTDTQYF.

This chain joins TRBV18 and TRBJ1-1; the D call of TRBD1 rests on TCRdb alone, since no DNA is present to check it. Germline CDR1 KGHSH, CDR2 LQKENI. This CDR3 is 14 amino acids long. CDR3 loop: CASSPGAGNTEAFF.

This sequence joins TRBV21-1 and TRBJ2-7; TCRdb reports TRBD2, a call that lacks DNA to check it against. TRBV21-1 represents a pseudogene. The CDR3 has 13 residues. CDR3 sequence reads: CASKAGPLYEQYF.

J is TRBJ2-5 and V is TRBV6-5; the TCRdb D gene call, TRBD2, has no DNA to confirm it. Germline V gene lookup returns CDR1 MNHEY and CDR2 SVGAGI. This CDR3 region has 14 residues. CDR3 sequence: CASRRDLGQETQYF.

This chain uses TRBV27 with TRBJ1-5; TCRdb designates TRBD1, a call that cannot be tested without DNA. The length of the CDR3 is 15 residues. The V gene's germline CDR1 is MNHEY and CDR2 SMNVEV (reference sequence). This CDR3 reads CASSLVWGRNQPQHF.

The V and J genes are TRBV28 and TRBJ2-7; lacking DNA, the TRBD2 call made by TCRdb goes unchecked. This CDR3 is built from 11 residues. CDR1 and CDR2 (germline): MDHEN, SYDVKM. This CDR3 is CAPGGERFEYF. Based on the CDR3 plus reference TRBV28 and TRBJ2-7, the full variable domain is DVKVTQSSRYLVKRTGEKVFLECVQDMDHENMFWYRQDPGLGLRLIYFSYDVKMKEKGDIPEGYSVSREKKERFSLILESASTNQTSMYLCAPGGERFEYFGPGTRLTVT.

This chain joins TRBV29-1 and TRBJ2-7; TCRdb's D call of TRBD1 is untestable without DNA. The CDR3 is 12 residues long. Germline V gives CDR1 SQVTM, CDR2 ANQGSEA. The CDR3 loop reads CSVSTGEDEQYF.

The V and J genes are TRBV5-6 and TRBJ2-7; TCRdb's D call of TRBD1 is untestable without DNA. Germline CDR1 SGHDT, CDR2 YYEEEE. The CDR3 totals 14 residues. The CDR3 reads CASSLGQGRHEQYF.

The rearrangement uses TRBV5-5 and TRBJ2-1; the TCRdb call, TRBD2, lacks DNA for checking. This CDR3 contains 15 residues. The V gene's germline CDR1 is SGHKS and CDR2 YYEKEE (reference sequence). CDR3: CASSLTPEGHNEQLF.

The V gene is TRBV4-1, the J gene TRBJ2-1; without DNA, the TCRdb call of TRBD2 cannot be checked. CDR3 length: 15 amino acids. Germline V gene lookup returns CDR1 MGHRA and CDR2 YSYEKL. CDR3 amino acids: CASSPIAGVGNEQFF.

The chain has TRBV4-1 and TRBJ2-1; no DNA is available, so the TRBD2 call from TCRdb remains unchecked. Germline lookup yields CDR1 MGHRA and CDR2 YSYEKL. The CDR3 length is 18 residues. CDR3 sequence: CASSQDSPTSGETNEQFF.

V usage is TRBV20-1 and J usage is TRBJ1-2. This CDR3 region has 13 residues. Germline V gene sequence: CDR1 DFQATT, CDR2 SNEGSKA (reference sequence). The CDR3 sequence is CRGGGEFSSGYTF.

V usage is TRBV19 and J usage is TRBJ1-5; TCRdb calls TRBD1, which cannot be checked without DNA. Germline V gives CDR1 LNHDA, CDR2 SQIVND (reference sequence). The CDR3 contains 12 residues. CDR3 sequence: CASLTGNQPQHF.

The J gene is TRBJ2-5, the V gene TRBV28; the TRBD2 assignment by TCRdb is unverifiable without DNA. Germline CDR1 MDHEN, CDR2 SYDVKM. There are 16 residues in the CDR3. CDR3 amino acids: CASSHPGLAGKETQYF. Using reference TRBV28 and TRBJ2-5 for the parts outside the CDR3, the full variable domain is DVKVTQSSRYLVKRTGEKVFLECVQDMDHENMFWYRQDPGLGLRLIYFSYDVKMKEKGDIPEGYSVSREKKERFSLILESASTNQTSMYLCASSHPGLAGKETQYFGPGTRLLVL.

The CDR3 loop is CSAPFSVSYEQYF. The chain carries TRBV20-1 and TRBJ2-7. The CDR3 has 13 residues. The germline V gene encodes CDR1 DFQATT and CDR2 SNEGSKA (reference sequence).

The J gene is TRBJ2-1, the V gene TRBV7-9. The CDR3 length is 13 residues. Looked up from germline, CDR1 is SEHNR and CDR2 is FQNEAQ (reference sequence). CDR3 loop: CASSLPTNNEQFF.

The J gene is TRBJ2-7, the V gene TRBV28; as DNA is missing, the TRBD1 call by TCRdb cannot be tested. Germline lookup yields CDR1 MDHEN and CDR2 SYDVKM. The length of the CDR3 is 13 residues. The CDR3 loop is CASSSGTSYEQYF.

The chain joins TRBV7-9 to TRBJ2-7; the TCRdb call, TRBD1, lacks DNA for checking. Germline-derived CDR1 and CDR2 are SEHNR and FQNEAQ (reference sequence). This CDR3 region has 14 residues. Here the CDR3 reads CASSPAQAWYEQYF.

This sequence joins TRBV7-3 and TRBJ2-7; the TRBD2 assignment by TCRdb is unverifiable without DNA. CDR1 SGHTA and CDR2 FQGTGA come from the germline V gene. The CDR3 is 13 amino acids. This chain's CDR3 is CASSPLAGDEQYF.

CDR3 loop: CASSDIEGARETQYF. V and J are TRBV2 and TRBJ2-5; as DNA is missing, the TRBD1 call by TCRdb cannot be tested. Germline lookup yields CDR1 SNHLY and CDR2 FYNNEI. The CDR3 is made up of 15 amino acids.

The chain employs TRBV7-6 and TRBJ2-5; the D call from TCRdb, TRBD1, cannot be confirmed without DNA. The V gene's germline CDR1 is SGHVS and CDR2 FNYEAQ. The CDR3 has 15 amino acids. CDR3 region: CASSLAGDRQETQYF.

V and J are TRBV20-1 and TRBJ2-5; with no DNA, the TCRdb D assignment of TRBD2 cannot be verified. The V gene's germline CDR1 is DFQATT and CDR2 SNEGSKA (reference sequence). The CDR3 totals 18 residues. The CDR3 is CSARGRVSGSNAGGAQYF.

V and J are TRBV7-9 and TRBJ2-7; there is no DNA to check the TCRdb D call of TRBD1. CDR3 length: 14 amino acids. Germline-derived CDR1 and CDR2 are SEHNR and FQNEAQ (reference sequence). The CDR3 sequence: CASSVRDKPHEQYF.